This T cell receptor (beta chain) emerged from a study of blood T cell repertoires in COVID-19. Study overall: The United States, Italy and Spain provided the acute and convalescent COVID-19 samples. T cells, B-cell-depleted T cells, or PBMCs provided the cDNA or gDNA that served as material.

Original processing notes: Amplification with reference gene primers provided the estimates of nucleated cell counts. TCRdb's table, derived via immunoSEQ multiplex PCR, lists solely in-frame clones and lacks some. V, J and clone size derive from that table, while D and trimming were established from the DNA sequence. Among under 200,000 clones listed, about 74% were seen once. Per the germline V gene, CDR1 is GTSNPN and CDR2 is SVGIG (reference sequence). The V and J ends lost 2 bases and 3 bases, in that order; junction bases with no gene match: 4. The CDR3 contains 13 residues. The source is a man in his 60s with acute or convalescent COVID-19. The J gene is TRBJ2-7, the V gene TRBV30, with TRBD1 matching over 7 bases. The material sequenced was peripheral blood. The DNA of the CDR3 is TGTGCCTGGAGTATGGGACAGAACTACGAGCAGTACTTC. It specifies CAWSMGQNYEQYF.